One and the same sample provided the 3 T cell receptor beta chains below, sequenced in a study of control samples from healthy donors and cancer patients. Here immunoSEQ multiplex PCR was the method, and the copy in TCRdb shows in-frame clones only, minus some. The repertoire includes 45,000 to 65,000 clones, roughly 86% of them detected once, and around two fifths sits in the top ten. The sample consisted of PBMCs. These receptors came from a man in his fifties with head and neck cancer.

The CDR3 loop is CASSQTYGRGRTDTQYF. The CDR3, as DNA: TGTGCCAGCAGCCAGACTTACGGCAGGGGGCGCACAGATACGCAGTATTTT. This sequence joins TRBV3-1 (or the pseudogene TRBV3-2) and TRBJ2-3, with TRBD1 matching 8 bases. V lost 3 bases to trimming and J lost 1 base; unmatched junction nucleotides: 9. The CDR3 contains 17 residues. Looked up from germline, CDR1 is LGHDT and CDR2 is YNNKEL (reference sequence).

The chain has TRBV18 and TRBJ2-2; perhaps TRBD2 as D (6 bases). Trimming took 3 bases from V and 2 from J, leaving 7 bases between them. CDR3 size: 14 residues. Germline values: CDR1 KGHSH, CDR2 LQKENI. The CDR3 nucleotides read TGTGCCAGCTCACCCGGACTAAACACCGGGGAGCTGTTTTTT. Protein sequence: CASSPGLNTGELFF.

Only one count was recorded for this clone. This chain links TRBV5-4 with TRBJ1-4; the D gene is possibly TRBD1 (5 bases). The CDR3 spans 15 residues. Germline V gene sequence: CDR1 SGHNT, CDR2 YYREEE (reference sequence). The V end was cut by 0 bases, the J end by 5 bases, with 11 bases between. In nucleotides, the CDR3 is TGTGCCAGCAGCTTGGGTGCAGGGATAAATGAAAAACTGTTTTTT. The encoded protein is CASSLGAGINEKLFF.